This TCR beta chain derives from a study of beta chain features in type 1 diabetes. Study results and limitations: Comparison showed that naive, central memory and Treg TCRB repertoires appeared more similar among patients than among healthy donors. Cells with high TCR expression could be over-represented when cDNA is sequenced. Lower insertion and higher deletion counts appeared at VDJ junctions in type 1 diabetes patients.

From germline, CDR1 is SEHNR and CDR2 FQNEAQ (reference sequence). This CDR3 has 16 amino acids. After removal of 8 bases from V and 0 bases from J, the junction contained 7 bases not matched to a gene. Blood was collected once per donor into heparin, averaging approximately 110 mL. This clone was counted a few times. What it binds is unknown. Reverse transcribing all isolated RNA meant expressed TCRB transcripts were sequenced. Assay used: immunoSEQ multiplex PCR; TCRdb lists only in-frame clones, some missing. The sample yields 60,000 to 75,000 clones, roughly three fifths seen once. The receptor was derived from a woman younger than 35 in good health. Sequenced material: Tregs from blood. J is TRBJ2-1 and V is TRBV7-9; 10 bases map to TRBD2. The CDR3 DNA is TGTGCCAGCGCTAGCGGGGGCCCCAACTCCTACAATGAGCAGTTCTTC. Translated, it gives CASASGGPNSYNEQFF.